This T cell receptor beta chain originates from a study of blood T cell repertoires in COVID-19 (dated by TCRdb to about 2020). With regard to the full study: The collaborator samples originated in the United States, Italy and Spain and spanned the acute and convalescent phases of COVID-19. Nearly every sample came with metadata listing a de-identified subject ID, COVID-19 status, age in years and sex. Where available, HLA class I and class II types were obtained from metadata supplied by the sample provider rather than from assay-based typing. Deeply sampled blood TCRbeta repertoires from subjects exposed to, actively infected with, or recovered from COVID-19 were included in the dataset. Samples came from the ongoing ImmuneRACE study (first 160 participants) plus 1,254 subjects from 6 global collaborators. The repertoires were released in a freely available public database intended as a resource for research on the immune response to SARS-CoV-2. The prospective study material was composed of cDNA or gDNA derived from T cells, B-cell-depleted T cells, or PBMCs.

Here is what the overall study found, with its caveats: How much clinical and demographic metadata was included differed by source and by participant, and the metadata was provided uncurated.

V was cut back by 1 base and J by 0 bases, leaving a gap of 10 bases between them. Reading the germline V gene (reference sequence) gives CDR1 LGHDT and CDR2 YNNKEL. The CDR3 numbers 16 residues from cysteine through phenylalanine. Of all the DNA, just the CDR3 is kept, 48 bases in frame from base 1. Collaborating institutions collected whole blood in K2EDTA tubes following their own protocols. Collaborator samples were shipped for TCRbeta analysis as frozen whole blood, isolated PBMCs, or DNA extracted from either sample type. TCRbeta CDR3 regions were amplified from genomic DNA by means of the immunoSEQ Assay, a bias-controlled multiplex PCR. Per the original workflow: The number of nucleated cells in each sample was estimated from the amplification of reference gene primers within the assay. To quantify the absolute abundance of each unique TCRbeta CDR3 rearrangement, sequence reads were collapsed and filtered. For each sample, productive Simpson clonality was calculated as the square root of Simpson's diversity index across productive rearrangements. In TCRdb, the immuneACCESS table is reduced to in-frame sequences with V and J assigned. These tables do not hold every clone; where another copy was compared, an unresolved V gene accounts for under half, and the others remain unexplained. V, J and clone size are those of that table, while D and trimming were read from the DNA. The sample table records some 99,000 clones; over 75% of these occur just once. The ten largest clones represent around 11% of the sample.

Note on this clone: The specificity of this receptor is unknown. No qualities accompany the bases; no much larger clone lies one base away.

Specimen: peripheral blood. This chain joins TRBV3-1 (or the pseudogene TRBV3-2) to TRBJ1-3; the D gene cannot be named for sure. The receptor's source is a woman over 75 with acute or convalescent COVID-19. The CDR3 loop reads CASSQAPRLSGNTIYF. The bases are TGTGCCAGCAGCCAAGCTCCGCGCCTCTCTGGAAACACCATATATTTT.